This is a list of T cell receptor beta chains from one sample in a study of T-cell reconstitution after alpha-beta-depleted transplantation in children. MiXCR was run by TCRdb on the PCR reads, yielding one entry per CDR3 protein. Among about a million distinct CDR3 sequences listed, about 29% were seen once. Sequencing was performed on PBMCs, mostly from graft donor cells, taken 360 days after TCRalphabeta/CD19-depleted stem cell transplant. These TCRs come from a boy less than two years old who had a stem cell transplant for SCID, so the T cells may come from the graft donor. The CDR3 runs from the conserved cysteine through the conserved F or W. The order of the fields is J gene, clone size, D gene, V gene, CDR3 protein, CDR3 DNA. D genes are given only for firm matches. Clone size appears in some rows only: once, few, many, or a class for an expanded clone.

j_call: TRBJ2-7
clone_size: -
d_call: TRBD1
v_call: TRBV11-2
cdr3_aa: CASSLAQGATYEQYF
cdr3_nt: TGTGCCAGCAGCTTGGCACAGGGGGCCACCTACGAGCAGTACTTC

j_call: TRBJ1-2
clone_size: -
d_call: TRBD1
v_call: TRBV12-3/TRBV12-4
cdr3_aa: CASKGTGLNYGYTF
cdr3_nt: TGTGCCAGCAAGGGGACAGGACTAAACTATGGCTACACCTTC

j_call: TRBJ1-4
clone_size: -
d_call: -
v_call: TRBV6-1
cdr3_aa: CASSGAEGPEKLFF
cdr3_nt: TGTGCCAGCAGTGGCGCCGAGGGACCTGAAAAACTGTTTTTT

j_call: TRBJ1-5
clone_size: few
d_call: TRBD1
v_call: TRBV2
cdr3_aa: CASRADRGSNQPQHF
cdr3_nt: TGTGCCAGCAGAGCGGACAGGGGTTCTAATCAGCCCCAGCATTTT

j_call: TRBJ2-3
clone_size: -
d_call: -
v_call: TRBV3-1
cdr3_aa: CASSQDINGEGTDTQYF
cdr3_nt: TGTGCCAGCAGCCAAGATATCAACGGGGAAGGCACAGATACGCAGTATTTT

j_call: TRBJ2-7
clone_size: -
d_call: TRBD1
v_call: TRBV5-1
cdr3_aa: CASSAYRGLSYEQYF
cdr3_nt: TGCGCCAGCAGCGCCTACAGGGGGCTTTCCTACGAGCAGTACTTC

j_call: TRBJ2-4
clone_size: -
d_call: TRBD1
v_call: TRBV5-6
cdr3_aa: CASSGYRGQNIQYF
cdr3_nt: TGTGCCAGCAGCGGATACAGGGGGCAAAACATTCAGTACTTC

j_call: TRBJ2-1
clone_size: few
d_call: TRBD1
v_call: TRBV6-2/TRBV6-3
cdr3_aa: CAAARDSKKQFF
cdr3_nt: TGTGCCGCCGCCAGGGACAGCAAAAAGCAGTTCTTC

j_call: TRBJ1-6
clone_size: -
d_call: -
v_call: TRBV18
cdr3_aa: CASSPVDNSYNSPLHF
cdr3_nt: TGTGCCAGCTCACCAGTGGACAACTCCTATAATTCACCCCTCCACTTT

j_call: TRBJ2-6
clone_size: -
d_call: -
v_call: TRBV29-1
cdr3_aa: CSVVPVPGANVLTF
cdr3_nt: TGCAGCGTTGTACCGGTCCCAGGGGCCAACGTCCTGACTTTC

j_call: TRBJ2-3
clone_size: -
d_call: -
v_call: TRBV6-2/TRBV6-3
cdr3_aa: CASTRGRADTQYF
cdr3_nt: TGTGCCAGCACGAGGGGTAGGGCAGATACGCAGTATTTT

j_call: TRBJ1-2
clone_size: -
d_call: -
v_call: TRBV11-2
cdr3_aa: CASSLGDGPWGYTF
cdr3_nt: TGTGCCAGCAGCTTAGGGGACGGCCCGTGGGGCTACACCTTC

j_call: TRBJ2-3
clone_size: -
d_call: -
v_call: TRBV20-1
cdr3_aa: CSACKDDGFLRDTQYF
cdr3_nt: TGCAGTGCTTGCAAGGACGATGGGTTTTTAAGAGATACGCAGTATTTT

j_call: TRBJ1-1
clone_size: few
d_call: TRBD1
v_call: TRBV27
cdr3_aa: CASSSAGQDTEAFF
cdr3_nt: TGTGCCAGCAGTTCCGCGGGACAGGACACTGAAGCTTTCTTT

j_call: TRBJ1-5
clone_size: -
d_call: -
v_call: TRBV2
cdr3_aa: CASKPELGRNQPQHF
cdr3_nt: TGTGCCAGCAAACCTGAGCTAGGACGTAATCAGCCCCAGCATTTT

j_call: TRBJ2-5
clone_size: -
d_call: -
v_call: TRBV10-3
cdr3_aa: CAISEGGGLGQETQYF
cdr3_nt: TGTGCCATCAGTGAAGGTGGGGGGCTTGGGCAAGAGACCCAGTACTTC

j_call: TRBJ2-2
clone_size: -
d_call: -
v_call: TRBV28
cdr3_aa: CASSLSQREANTGELFF
cdr3_nt: TGTGCCAGCAGTTTGTCACAGAGGGAGGCGAACACCGGGGAGCTGTTTTTT

j_call: TRBJ2-2
clone_size: few
d_call: -
v_call: TRBV7-3
cdr3_aa: CASSPTVDTGELFF
cdr3_nt: TGTGCCAGCAGCCCTACAGTGGACACCGGGGAGCTGTTTTTT

j_call: TRBJ2-7
clone_size: -
d_call: TRBD1
v_call: TRBV6-1
cdr3_aa: CASSAQGFTYEQYF
cdr3_nt: TGTGCCAGCAGTGCACAGGGGTTTACCTACGAGCAGTACTTC

j_call: TRBJ2-1
clone_size: -
d_call: -
v_call: TRBV6-5
cdr3_aa: CASSYRAGPYNEQFF
cdr3_nt: TGTGCCAGCAGTTACCGGGCGGGGCCGTACAATGAGCAGTTCTTC

j_call: TRBJ1-5
clone_size: -
d_call: -
v_call: TRBV12-3/TRBV12-4
cdr3_aa: CASSPGYYSNQPQHF
cdr3_nt: TGTGCCAGCAGCCCCGGGTATTATAGCAATCAGCCCCAGCATTTT

j_call: TRBJ2-2
clone_size: few
d_call: -
v_call: TRBV7-8
cdr3_aa: CASSFHRAVPGELFF
cdr3_nt: TGTGCCAGCAGCTTTCACAGGGCGGTTCCCGGGGAGCTGTTTTTT

j_call: TRBJ2-4
clone_size: many
d_call: TRBD2
v_call: TRBV29-1
cdr3_aa: CSVEGGGGNIQYF
cdr3_nt: TGCAGCGTTGAGGGCGGGGGGGGAAACATTCAGTACTTC

j_call: TRBJ2-7
clone_size: few
d_call: TRBD1
v_call: TRBV30
cdr3_aa: CAWNTGGNSLEQYF
cdr3_nt: TGTGCCTGGAATACAGGGGGGAACTCGTTGGAGCAGTACTTC

j_call: TRBJ2-3
clone_size: few
d_call: TRBD2
v_call: TRBV5-1
cdr3_aa: CASSVGILAGASTDTQYF
cdr3_nt: TGCGCCAGCAGCGTGGGAATTCTAGCGGGGGCTAGCACAGATACGCAGTATTTT

j_call: TRBJ2-7
clone_size: -
d_call: TRBD2
v_call: TRBV29-1
cdr3_aa: CSVEGGSGATYEQYF
cdr3_nt: TGCAGCGTTGAAGGGGGGAGCGGGGCCACCTACGAGCAGTACTTC

j_call: TRBJ2-1
clone_size: -
d_call: -
v_call: TRBV11-2
cdr3_aa: CASSPFLGEQFF
cdr3_nt: TGTGCCAGCAGCCCATTCCTGGGTGAGCAGTTCTTC

j_call: TRBJ2-1
clone_size: many
d_call: -
v_call: TRBV5-1
cdr3_aa: CASSLESYPGDEQFF
cdr3_nt: TGCGCCAGCAGCTTGGAGTCATACCCAGGCGATGAGCAGTTCTTC

j_call: TRBJ2-2
clone_size: many
d_call: -
v_call: TRBV5-1
cdr3_aa: CASSWGQNTGELFF
cdr3_nt: TGTGCCAGCAGCTGGGGACAGAACACCGGGGAGCTGTTTTTT

j_call: TRBJ2-7
clone_size: few
d_call: -
v_call: TRBV5-1
cdr3_aa: CASSLTRDRAYEQYF
cdr3_nt: TGCGCCAGCAGCTTGACCCGGGACCGCGCCTACGAGCAGTACTTC

j_call: TRBJ2-7
clone_size: few
d_call: -
v_call: TRBV10-3
cdr3_aa: CATEQGDGGPYEQYF
cdr3_nt: TGTGCCACCGAGCAAGGGGATGGGGGGCCCTACGAGCAGTACTTC

j_call: TRBJ2-5
clone_size: many
d_call: TRBD1
v_call: TRBV6-2/TRBV6-3
cdr3_aa: CASSYWAGGQETQYF
cdr3_nt: TGTGCCAGCAGTTATTGGGCAGGGGGCCAAGAGACCCAGTACTTC

j_call: TRBJ1-1
clone_size: -
d_call: TRBD1
v_call: TRBV9
cdr3_aa: CASSPLDRSRVTEAFF
cdr3_nt: TGTGCCAGCAGCCCTCTGGACAGGAGCAGGGTCACTGAAGCTTTCTTT

j_call: TRBJ1-2
clone_size: few
d_call: -
v_call: TRBV5-1
cdr3_aa: CASGSSYGYTF
cdr3_nt: TGCGCCAGCGGGAGCTCCTATGGCTACACCTTC

j_call: TRBJ1-1
clone_size: -
d_call: -
v_call: TRBV10-3
cdr3_aa: CAISESWSGRYENTEAFF
cdr3_nt: TGTGCCATCAGTGAGTCGTGGTCAGGGAGGTATGAGAACACTGAAGCTTTCTTT

j_call: TRBJ2-1
clone_size: -
d_call: -
v_call: TRBV5-1
cdr3_aa: CAISLAEVYSNYNEQFF
cdr3_nt: TGCGCCATCAGCTTGGCAGAAGTATACTCAAACTACAATGAGCAGTTCTTC

j_call: TRBJ2-2
clone_size: -
d_call: -
v_call: TRBV6-5
cdr3_aa: CASSYSRARNTGELFF
cdr3_nt: TGTGCCAGCAGTTACTCGAGAGCGCGGAACACCGGGGAGCTGTTTTTT

j_call: TRBJ2-6
clone_size: -
d_call: TRBD2
v_call: TRBV27
cdr3_aa: CASRGLALGANVLTF
cdr3_nt: TGTGCCAGCAGGGGACTAGCGCTTGGGGCCAACGTCCTGACTTTC

j_call: TRBJ2-6
clone_size: few
d_call: TRBD2
v_call: TRBV7-2
cdr3_aa: CASSLFWGGSGANVLTF
cdr3_nt: TGTGCCAGCAGCTTATTCTGGGGGGGCTCTGGGGCCAACGTCCTGACTTTC

j_call: TRBJ2-4
clone_size: -
d_call: -
v_call: TRBV20-1
cdr3_aa: CSATPLREAKNIQYF
cdr3_nt: TGCAGTGCCACCCCCTTGAGAGAGGCCAAAAACATTCAGTACTTC

j_call: TRBJ2-5
clone_size: -
d_call: -
v_call: TRBV5-1
cdr3_aa: CASSFSVWGGQETQYF
cdr3_nt: TGCGCCAGCAGCTTTTCAGTGTGGGGTGGGCAAGAGACCCAGTACTTC